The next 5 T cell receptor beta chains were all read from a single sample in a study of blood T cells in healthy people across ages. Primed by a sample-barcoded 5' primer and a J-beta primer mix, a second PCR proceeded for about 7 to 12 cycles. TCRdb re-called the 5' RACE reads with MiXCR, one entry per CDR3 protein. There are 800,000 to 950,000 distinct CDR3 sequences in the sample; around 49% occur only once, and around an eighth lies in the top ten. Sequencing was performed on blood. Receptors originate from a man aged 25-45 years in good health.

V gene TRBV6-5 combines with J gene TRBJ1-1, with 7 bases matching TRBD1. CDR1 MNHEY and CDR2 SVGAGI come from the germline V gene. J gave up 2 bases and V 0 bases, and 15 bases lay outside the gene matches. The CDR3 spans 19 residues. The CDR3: CASSYSLRRDRSRNTEAFF. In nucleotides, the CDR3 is TGTGCCAGCAGTTACTCGTTACGTAGGGACAGAAGTCGAAACACTGAAGCTTTCTTT.

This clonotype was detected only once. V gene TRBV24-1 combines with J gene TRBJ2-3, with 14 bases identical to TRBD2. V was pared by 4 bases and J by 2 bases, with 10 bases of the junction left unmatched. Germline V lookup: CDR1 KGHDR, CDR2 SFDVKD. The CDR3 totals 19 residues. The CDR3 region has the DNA TGTGCCACCAGTGACGCCGGGACTAGCGGGGGCCAATTCACAGATACGCAGTATTTT. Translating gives CATSDAGTSGGQFTDTQYF.

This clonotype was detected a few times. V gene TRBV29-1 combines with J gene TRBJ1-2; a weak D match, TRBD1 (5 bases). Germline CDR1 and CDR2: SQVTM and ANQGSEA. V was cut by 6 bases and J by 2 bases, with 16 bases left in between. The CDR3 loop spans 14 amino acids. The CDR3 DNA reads TGCAGCGTCCCGCCCCTGGACACGAACTATGGCTACACCTTC. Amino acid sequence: CSVPPLDTNYGYTF. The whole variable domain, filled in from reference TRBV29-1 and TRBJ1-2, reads SAVISQKPSRDICQRGTSLTIQCQVDSQVTMMFWYRQQPGQSLTLIATANQGSEATYESGFVIDKFPISRPNLTFSTLTVSNMSPEDSSIYLCSVPPLDTNYGYTFGSGTRLTVV.

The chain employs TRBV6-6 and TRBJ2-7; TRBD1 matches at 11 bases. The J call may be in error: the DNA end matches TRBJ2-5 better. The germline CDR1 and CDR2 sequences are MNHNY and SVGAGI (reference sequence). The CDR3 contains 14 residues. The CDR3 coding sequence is TGTGCCAGCAGGCGGACAGGGGGCGCAGAGACCCAGTACTTC. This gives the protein CASRRTGGAETQYF.

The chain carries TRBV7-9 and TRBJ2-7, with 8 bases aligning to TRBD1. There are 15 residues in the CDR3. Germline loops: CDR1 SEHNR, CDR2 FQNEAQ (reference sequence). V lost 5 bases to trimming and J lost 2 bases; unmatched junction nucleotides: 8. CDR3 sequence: CASSPPGQAPYEQYF. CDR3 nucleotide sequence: TGTGCCAGCAGCCCTCCGGGACAGGCTCCCTACGAGCAGTACTTC.